This T cell receptor beta chain was retrieved from a study of T cell responses to AZD1222 COVID-19 vaccine. A note on this clone: Its specificity is not known.

V shed 1 base and J shed 0 bases, with 7 bases lying between them. This CDR3 region has 15 residues. The V gene's germline CDR1 is LGHNA and CDR2 YNFKEQ. Notes on the study in general: Baseline serostatus was positive in only six AZD1222 recipients. Mapped onto spike, vaccine-associated CD4 TCRs spanned it and were dominant at 160-218 and 743-854. With two AZD1222 doses given, Spike-specific TCR breadth and depth both rose. Clonal diversity may have been underestimated, and the donors were mostly white British, with more females than males.

Sequencing used immunoSEQ multiplex PCR; TCRdb keeps in-frame clones, though not all of them. The sample yields about 200,000 clones, approximately 94% seen once. This receptor was taken from an adult in good health. V is TRBV4-2 and J is TRBJ2-1; D call uncertain. Sequenced here: peripheral blood, sampled on day 0 of MenACWY control vaccination. The CDR3 spells CASSQVSSSYNEQFF. CDR3 in DNA: TGTGCCAGCAGCCAAGTTAGTAGCTCCTACAATGAGCAGTTCTTC.